Given below is one T cell receptor beta chain in context. The data stem from a study of Ad26.COV2.S vaccination and SARS-CoV-2 variants. Libraries were prepared by immunoSEQ multiplex PCR; TCRdb keeps only in-frame clonotypes and omits some of them. Among hundreds of thousands of clones listed, about 89% were seen once. This CDR3 is built from 14 residues. CDR1 and CDR2 (germline): SGHVS, FQNEAQ. The germline V and J ends were trimmed by 5 bases and 2 bases, with 10 bases remaining between them. Treatment meaning: roughly 19 received Ad26.COV2.S at low or high dose, single or two shots; about five received placebo; per-sample allocation not given. Collection of the samples took place on day 63 after the first injection of vaccine or placebo.

The receptor's source is a person aged 18-60 years who received the Ad26.COV2.S COVID-19 vaccine or a placebo. The V gene is TRBV7-8, the J gene TRBJ1-5; D unresolved. Sequencing used peripheral blood, obtained in a trial of Ad26.COV2.S vaccine versus placebo. The DNA of the CDR3 is TGTGCCAGCAGCCTCTCCGTTCGCAATCAGCCCCAGCATTTT. It encodes CASSLSVRNQPQHF.